These 10 T cell receptor beta chains were all obtained from the same sample, sequenced in a study of T cell responses to AZD1222 COVID-19 vaccine. Assay: immunoSEQ multiplex PCR; the TCRdb copy retains only in-frame clones and omits some. This table holds about 100,000 clones, about nine tenths found once. Sequencing was performed on peripheral blood, taken 28 days after the second dose of the MenACWY control vaccine. All receptors derive from an adult who received the MenACWY meningococcal vaccine as a control.

This chain links TRBV10-3 with TRBJ2-3; a weak D match, TRBD2 (6 bases). Deletions cut 2 bases from V and 4 bases from J, with 10 bases between. The germline V gene encodes CDR1 ENHRY and CDR2 SYGVKD. The CDR3 extends over 14 amino acids. The chain's CDR3 is CAISEGTPSDTQYF. The CDR3 nucleotides are TGTGCCATCAGTGAGGGGACTCCGTCAGATACGCAGTATTTT.

CDR3 in DNA: TGTGCCAGCAGTGAAAGGGGGTCAGATCAGCCCCAGCATTTT. This codes for CASSERGSDQPQHF. The chain is built from TRBV6-1 and TRBJ1-5; D is possibly TRBD1 (6 bases). Trimming cost V 2 bases and J 5 bases, with 10 bases left between them. Germline V CDR1 and CDR2: MNHNS, SASEGT. There are 14 residues in the CDR3.

The chain has TRBV5-1 and TRBJ2-5; D unclear. V was pared by 4 bases and J by 1 base, with 11 bases between. Germline values: CDR1 SGHRS, CDR2 YFSETQ. This CDR3 is built from 14 residues. Here the CDR3 DNA reads TGCGCCAGCAGCCCGAAACCGACCCAAGAGACCCAGTACTTC. Its translation: CASSPKPTQETQYF.

The genes are TRBV6-5 and TRBJ2-5; 8 nucleotides agree with TRBD1. Germline V gene lookup returns CDR1 MNHEY and CDR2 SVGAGI. The CDR3 runs to 15 residues. After removal of 8 bases from V and 5 bases from J, the junction contained 13 bases not matched to a gene. The CDR3 loop reads CASVEFRGRGETQYF. CDR3 sequence (DNA): TGTGCCAGCGTGGAATTCAGGGGGCGCGGGGAGACCCAGTACTTC.

The chain carries TRBV18 and TRBJ1-2; TRBD1 is a possible D gene (5 bases). Germline CDR1 and CDR2: KGHSH and LQKENI. The CDR3 spans 13 residues. V lost 3 bases and J 5 bases, leaving 10 bases between the germline ends. In DNA, the CDR3 is TGTGCCAGCTCACCGGCCGAGGGGTATGGCTACACCTTC. This encodes CASSPAEGYGYTF.

This chain joins TRBV24-1 and TRBJ2-5; the match to TRBD2 covers 12 bases. The V gene's germline CDR1 is KGHDR and CDR2 SFDVKD. Trimming at V came to 3 bases and at J to 4 bases, leaving 5 bases not matched to a gene. This CDR3 has 16 amino acids. This CDR3 reads CATSDPTSGGPETQYF. The CDR3 nucleotides read TGTGCCACCAGTGATCCTACTAGCGGGGGGCCAGAGACCCAGTACTTC.

The genes are TRBV6-5 and TRBJ1-5; tentatively, D is TRBD1 (5 bases). The germline V gene has CDR1 MNHEY and CDR2 SVGAGI. The ends were cut back, 2 bases at V and 2 bases at J, with 7 bases in the middle. The CDR3 is 14 residues long. CDR3 in amino acids: CASSYQGGNQPQHF. The CDR3 nucleotides are TGTGCCAGCAGTTACCAGGGCGGCAATCAGCCCCAGCATTTT.

In DNA, the CDR3 is TGCGCCAGCAGCCAAGACGCGGGGGCTGGGGCTTTCTTT. Protein product: CASSQDAGAGAFF. This rearrangement joins TRBV4-3 to TRBJ1-1; tentatively, D is TRBD1 (6 bases). V lost 0 bases and J 11 bases, leaving 13 bases between the germline ends. Per germline, CDR1 LGHNA and CDR2 YSLEER. This CDR3 comprises 13 residues.

CDR3 residues: CASSPRHGGRVYYEQYF. The CDR3 nucleotides read TGTGCCAGCAGCCCAAGACATGGGGGAAGAGTATACTACGAGCAGTACTTC. The rearrangement joins TRBV5-6 to TRBJ2-7; possibly TRBD1 or TRBD2 for D (5 bases each). The CDR3 spans 17 residues. The ends were cut back, 4 bases at V and 3 bases at J, with 23 bases in the middle. From germline, CDR1 is SGHDT and CDR2 YYEEEE.

J is TRBJ2-7 and V is TRBV6-5; 11 nucleotides align to TRBD1. This CDR3 has 15 residues. J lost 0 bases, V lost 4 bases, and 2 bases had no gene match. Germline V gene lookup returns CDR1 MNHEY and CDR2 SVGAGI. The CDR3 region is CASSFGTGGSYEQYF. The CDR3 DNA reads TGTGCCAGCAGTTTCGGGACAGGGGGCTCCTACGAGCAGTACTTC.